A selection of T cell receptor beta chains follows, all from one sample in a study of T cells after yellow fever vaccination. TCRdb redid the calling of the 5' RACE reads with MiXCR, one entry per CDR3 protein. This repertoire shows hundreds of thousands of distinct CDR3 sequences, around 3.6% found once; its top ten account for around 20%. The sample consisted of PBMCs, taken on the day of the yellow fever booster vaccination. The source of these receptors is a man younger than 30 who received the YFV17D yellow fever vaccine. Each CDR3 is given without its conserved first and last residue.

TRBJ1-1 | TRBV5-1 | ASSSSQSIRNTEAF
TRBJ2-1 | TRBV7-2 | ASSEGFYNEQF
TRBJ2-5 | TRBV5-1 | ASSPDRRETQY
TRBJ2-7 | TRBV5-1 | ASSLGADRSNYEQY
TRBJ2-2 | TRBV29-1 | SVGTGGAGELF
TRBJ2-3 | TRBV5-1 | ASSPDPTDTQY
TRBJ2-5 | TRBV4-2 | ASSQPTVEETQY
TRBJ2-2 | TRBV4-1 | ASSQDLGELF
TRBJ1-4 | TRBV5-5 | ASSKNPGTPNEKLF
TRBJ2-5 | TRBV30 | AWRAAAQETQY
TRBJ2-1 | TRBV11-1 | ASGGALSYEQF
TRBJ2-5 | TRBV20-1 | SARERRDGFGTQY
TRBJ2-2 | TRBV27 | ASRTPSSTGELF
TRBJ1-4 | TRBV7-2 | ASSARQGEEEKLF
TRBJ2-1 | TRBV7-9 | ASSFGQAGTNEQF
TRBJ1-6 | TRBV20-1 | SAYHPQNSPLH
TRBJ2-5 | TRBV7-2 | ASSPPAGGYQETQY
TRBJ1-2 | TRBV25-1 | ASSPRWENYGYT
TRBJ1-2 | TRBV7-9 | ASSPSWARPDGYT
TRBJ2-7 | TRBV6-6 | ASSATDFHEQY
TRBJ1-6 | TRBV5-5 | ASSVQGEENNSPLH
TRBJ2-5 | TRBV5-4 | ASSFGSGNQETQY
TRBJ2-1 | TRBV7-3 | ASSLTGTGPSYNEQF
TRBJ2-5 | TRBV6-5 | ASSTPYRGGETQY
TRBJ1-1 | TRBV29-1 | SVCGHMNTEAF
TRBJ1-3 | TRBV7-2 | ASSLAKSGNTIY
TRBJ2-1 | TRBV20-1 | SASTSADEQF
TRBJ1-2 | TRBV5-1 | ASSTGQTVPNYGYT
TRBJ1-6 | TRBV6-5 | ASSYSGGYNSPLH
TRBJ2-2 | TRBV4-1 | ASSQLWGGELF
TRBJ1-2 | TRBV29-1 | SAQGGLNYGYT
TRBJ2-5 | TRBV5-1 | ASSLTSAPGTKTQY
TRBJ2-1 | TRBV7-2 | ASSWEVGEQF
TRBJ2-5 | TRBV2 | ASGPGTEKETQY
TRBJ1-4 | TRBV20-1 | SARVTGAGEKLF
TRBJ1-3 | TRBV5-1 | ASSLGQDNTIY
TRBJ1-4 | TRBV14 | ASSQAVTRYEKLF
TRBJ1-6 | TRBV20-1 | SAARQALLRSNSPLH
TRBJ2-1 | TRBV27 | ASLAPNNEQF
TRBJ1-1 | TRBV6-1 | ASSLTGESGTEAF
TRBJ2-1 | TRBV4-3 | ASSPEGDHYGNEQF
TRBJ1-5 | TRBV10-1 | ASRVQGYSNQPQH
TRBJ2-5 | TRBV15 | ATSRDYEGTETQY
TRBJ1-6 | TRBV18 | ASSPSESSPLH
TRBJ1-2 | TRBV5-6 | ASSPAGLRGSWDYT
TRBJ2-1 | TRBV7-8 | ASSLAGAVGNNEQF
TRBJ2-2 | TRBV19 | ASSIDIQGTGELF
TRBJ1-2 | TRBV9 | ASSFSRTANGYT
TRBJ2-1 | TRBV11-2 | ASSLPGRPSF
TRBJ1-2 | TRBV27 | ASSMSGVAYGYT
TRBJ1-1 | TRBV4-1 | ASSQDAGGGNTEAF
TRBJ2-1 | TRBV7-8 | ASSLARGGGPYNEQF
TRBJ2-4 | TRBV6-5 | ASSYGAGSAKNIQY
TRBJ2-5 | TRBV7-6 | ASSLEFPGLAGGQETQY
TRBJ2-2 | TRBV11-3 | ASSFEATGVLF
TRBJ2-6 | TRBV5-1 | ASRRTGASGANVLT